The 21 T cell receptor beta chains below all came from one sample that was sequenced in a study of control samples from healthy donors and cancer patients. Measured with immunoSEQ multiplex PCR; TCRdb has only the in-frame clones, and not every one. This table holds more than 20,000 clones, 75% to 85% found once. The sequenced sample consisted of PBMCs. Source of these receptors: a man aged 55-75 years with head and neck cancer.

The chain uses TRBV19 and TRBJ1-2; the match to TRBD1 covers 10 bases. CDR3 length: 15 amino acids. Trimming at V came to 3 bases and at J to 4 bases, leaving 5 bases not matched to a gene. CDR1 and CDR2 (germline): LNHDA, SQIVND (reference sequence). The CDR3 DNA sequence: TGTGCCAGTAGTATCGGGACAGGGGTCGGCTATGGCTACACCTTC. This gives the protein CASSIGTGVGYGYTF. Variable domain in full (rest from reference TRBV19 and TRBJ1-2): DGGITQSPKYLFRKEGQNVTLSCEQNLNHDAMYWYRQDPGQGLRLIYYSQIVNDFQKGDIAEGYSVSREKKESFPLTVTSAQKNPTAFYLCASSIGTGVGYGYTFGSGTRLTVV.

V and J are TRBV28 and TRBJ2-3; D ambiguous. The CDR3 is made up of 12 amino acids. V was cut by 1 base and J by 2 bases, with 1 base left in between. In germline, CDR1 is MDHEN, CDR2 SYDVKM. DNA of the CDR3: TGTGCCAGCAGTTTATTCACAGATACGCAGTATTTT. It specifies CASSLFTDTQYF.

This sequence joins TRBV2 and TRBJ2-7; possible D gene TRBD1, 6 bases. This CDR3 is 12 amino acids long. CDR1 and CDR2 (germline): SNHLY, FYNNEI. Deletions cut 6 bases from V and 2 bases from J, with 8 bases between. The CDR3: CASRRQAYEQYF. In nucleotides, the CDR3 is TGTGCCAGCAGAAGACAGGCCTACGAGCAGTACTTC.

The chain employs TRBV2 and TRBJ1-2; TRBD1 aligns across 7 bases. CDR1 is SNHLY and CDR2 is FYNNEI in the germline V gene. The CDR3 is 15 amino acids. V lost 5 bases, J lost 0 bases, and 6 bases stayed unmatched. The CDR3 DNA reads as TGTGCCAGCAGTCGGCGACAGGGAGCTAACTATGGCTACACCTTC. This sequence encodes CASSRRQGANYGYTF.

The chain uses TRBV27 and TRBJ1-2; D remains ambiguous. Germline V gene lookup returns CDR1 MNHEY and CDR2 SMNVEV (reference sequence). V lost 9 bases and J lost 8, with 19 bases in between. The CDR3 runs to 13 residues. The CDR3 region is CASSPLEVGGYTF. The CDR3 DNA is TGTGCCAGTTCTCCACTGGAAGTGGGAGGCTACACCTTC.

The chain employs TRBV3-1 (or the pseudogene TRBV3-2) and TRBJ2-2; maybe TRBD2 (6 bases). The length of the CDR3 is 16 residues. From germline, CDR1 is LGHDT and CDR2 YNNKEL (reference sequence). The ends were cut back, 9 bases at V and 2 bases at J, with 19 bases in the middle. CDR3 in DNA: TGTGCCAGAGCTTGGGGTAACGGGGGTAACACCGGGGAGCTGTTTTTT. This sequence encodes CARAWGNGGNTGELFF.

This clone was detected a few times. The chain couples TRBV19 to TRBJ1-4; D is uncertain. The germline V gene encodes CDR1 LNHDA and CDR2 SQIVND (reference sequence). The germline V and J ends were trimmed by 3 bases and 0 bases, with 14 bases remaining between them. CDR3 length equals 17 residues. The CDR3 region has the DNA TGTGCCAGTAGTATGGGCGGCCTTGGCGCAACTAATGAAAAACTGTTTTTT. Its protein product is CASSMGGLGATNEKLFF.

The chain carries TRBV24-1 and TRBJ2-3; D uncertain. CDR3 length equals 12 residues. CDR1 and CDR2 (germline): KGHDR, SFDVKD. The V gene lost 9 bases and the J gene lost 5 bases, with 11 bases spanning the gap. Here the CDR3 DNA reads TGTGCCACCGGAGAAGTGGGAGATACGCAGTATTTT. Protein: CATGEVGDTQYF.

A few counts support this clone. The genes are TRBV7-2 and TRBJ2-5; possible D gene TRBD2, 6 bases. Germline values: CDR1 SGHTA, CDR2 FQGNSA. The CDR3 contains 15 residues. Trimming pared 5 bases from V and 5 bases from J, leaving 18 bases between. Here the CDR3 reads CASSPAGRRSETQYF. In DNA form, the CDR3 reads TGTGCCAGCAGCCCCGCAGGGAGGAGGAGCGAGACCCAGTACTTC.

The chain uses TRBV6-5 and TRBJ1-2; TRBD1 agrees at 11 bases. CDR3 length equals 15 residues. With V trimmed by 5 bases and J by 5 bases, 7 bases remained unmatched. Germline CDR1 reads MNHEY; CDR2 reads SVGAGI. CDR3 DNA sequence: TGTGCCAGCAGTCCCCCGGACAGGGGGCAGTATGGCTACACCTTC. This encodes CASSPPDRGQYGYTF.

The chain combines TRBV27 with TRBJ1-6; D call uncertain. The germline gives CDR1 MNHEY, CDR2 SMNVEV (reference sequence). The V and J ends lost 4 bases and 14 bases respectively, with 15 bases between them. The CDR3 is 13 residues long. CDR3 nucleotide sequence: TGTGCCAGCAGTTATTCGACGTTACGGACCCTCCACTTT. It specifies CASSYSTLRTLHF.

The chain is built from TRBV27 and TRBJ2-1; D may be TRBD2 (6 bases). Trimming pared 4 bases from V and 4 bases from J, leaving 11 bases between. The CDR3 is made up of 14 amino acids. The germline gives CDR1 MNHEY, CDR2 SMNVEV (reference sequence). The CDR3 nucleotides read TGTGCCAGCAGTTACCCCGGGGGATACAATGAGCAGTTCTTC. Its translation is CASSYPGGYNEQFF.

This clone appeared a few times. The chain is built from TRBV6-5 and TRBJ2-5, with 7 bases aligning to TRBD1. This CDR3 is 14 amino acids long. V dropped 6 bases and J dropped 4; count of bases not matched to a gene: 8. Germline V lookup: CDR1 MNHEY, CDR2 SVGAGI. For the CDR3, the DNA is TGTGCCAGCAGCCCCGGACAGGCGGCAGAGACCCAGTACTTC. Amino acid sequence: CASSPGQAAETQYF.

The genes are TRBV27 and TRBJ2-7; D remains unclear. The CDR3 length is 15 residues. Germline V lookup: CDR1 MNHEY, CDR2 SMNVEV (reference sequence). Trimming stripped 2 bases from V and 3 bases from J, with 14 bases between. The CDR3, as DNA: TGTGCCAGCAGTTTAAGATTGGGCCTCCACTACGAGCAGTACTTC. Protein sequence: CASSLRLGLHYEQYF.

The CDR3 DNA reads as TGTGCCATCAGTGAGGGCCCCGCTGAAGAGCAGTACTTC. Translating it yields CAISEGPAEEQYF. This sequence joins TRBV10-3 and TRBJ2-7; D call uncertain. From germline, CDR1 is ENHRY and CDR2 SYGVKD. The CDR3 loop spans 13 amino acids. V gave up 2 bases and J gave up 7 bases, with 12 bases separating them.

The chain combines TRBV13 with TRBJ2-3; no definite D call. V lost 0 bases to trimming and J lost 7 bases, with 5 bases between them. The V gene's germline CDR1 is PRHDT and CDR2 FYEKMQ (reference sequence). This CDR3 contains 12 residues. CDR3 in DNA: TGTGCCAGCAGCTTAGGCATGAATACGCAGTATTTT. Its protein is CASSLGMNTQYF.

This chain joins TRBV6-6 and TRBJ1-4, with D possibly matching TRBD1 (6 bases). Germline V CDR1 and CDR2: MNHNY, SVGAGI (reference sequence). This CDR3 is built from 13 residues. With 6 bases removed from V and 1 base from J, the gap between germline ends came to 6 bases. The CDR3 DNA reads TGTGCCAGCAGAGGGGGAACTAATGAAAAACTGTTTTTT. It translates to CASRGGTNEKLFF.

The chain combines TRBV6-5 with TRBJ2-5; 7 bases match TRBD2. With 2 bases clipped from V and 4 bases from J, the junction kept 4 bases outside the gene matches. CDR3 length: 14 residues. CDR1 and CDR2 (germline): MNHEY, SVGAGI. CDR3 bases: TGTGCCAGCAGTTACGGGCGGGAGACAGAGACCCAGTACTTC. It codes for CASSYGRETETQYF.

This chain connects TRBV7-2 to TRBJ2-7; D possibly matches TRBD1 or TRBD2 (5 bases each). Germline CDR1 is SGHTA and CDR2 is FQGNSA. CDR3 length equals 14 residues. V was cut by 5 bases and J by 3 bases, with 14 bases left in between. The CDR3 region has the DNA TGTGCCAGCAGCGCCCGGGACGAATTCTACGAGCAGTACTTC. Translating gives CASSARDEFYEQYF.

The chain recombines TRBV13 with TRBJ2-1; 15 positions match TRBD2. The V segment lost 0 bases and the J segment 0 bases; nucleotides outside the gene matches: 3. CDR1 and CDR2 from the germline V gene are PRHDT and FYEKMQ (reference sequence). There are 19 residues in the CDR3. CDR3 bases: TGTGCCAGCAGCTTAGGAGGACTAGCGGGAGGGAGCTCCTACAATGAGCAGTTCTTC. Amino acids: CASSLGGLAGGSSYNEQFF.

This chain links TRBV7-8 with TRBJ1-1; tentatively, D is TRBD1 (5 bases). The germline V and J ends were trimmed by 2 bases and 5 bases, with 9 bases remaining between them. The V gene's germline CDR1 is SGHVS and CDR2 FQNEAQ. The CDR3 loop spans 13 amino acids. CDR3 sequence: CASSLQGGTEAFF. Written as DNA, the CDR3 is TGTGCCAGCAGCTTACAGGGTGGAACTGAAGCTTTCTTT.